Following are 8 T cell receptor beta chains from one sample sequenced in a study of T cell clones after liver transplantation. Some clones are missing from TCRdb's copy, which holds only in-frame ones; the method was immunoSEQ multiplex PCR. The top ten clones hold 2.5% of a sample with around 43,000 clones, about 82% of them seen once. The material sequenced was CD4+ T cells from blood, taken 24 months after liver transplant. These receptors were collected from a human patient who received a liver transplant. Some T cells may be the graft donor's.

The J gene is TRBJ1-2, the V gene TRBV5-5, with TRBD1 as a possible D gene (5 bases). Trimming removed 4 bases at V and 4 bases at J, with 11 bases between. The CDR3 runs 13 residues. Germline V gene lookup returns CDR1 SGHKS and CDR2 YYEKEE (reference sequence). In DNA form, the CDR3 reads TGTGCCAGCAGCATACACGGGACCTATGGCTACACCTTC. Its protein is CASSIHGTYGYTF.

The chain carries TRBV19 and TRBJ1-4, with 7 bases lining up with TRBD1. Per the germline V gene, CDR1 is LNHDA and CDR2 is SQIVND (reference sequence). Trimming took 1 base from V and 5 from J; bases not matched to a gene: 10. The CDR3 is 17 amino acids. CDR3 residues: CASSIVRSGQRNEKLFF. The CDR3 coding sequence is TGTGCCAGTAGTATAGTTAGGTCGGGACAGAGAAATGAAAAACTGTTTTTT.

The rearrangement uses TRBV19 and TRBJ2-1; 14 bases are shared with TRBD2. This CDR3 comprises 18 residues. Germline V CDR1 and CDR2: LNHDA, SQIVND (reference sequence). V lost 5 bases to trimming and J lost 8 bases; unmatched junction nucleotides: 14. CDR3 DNA: TGTGCCAGTAGTCCGACAAGACTAGCGGGAGGGCCCCGGGATGAGCAGTTCTTC. This translates into CASSPTRLAGGPRDEQFF.

In DNA, the CDR3 is TGTGCCAGCAGCTTGGGGAAAACTGGGGCCAACGTCCTGACTTTC. This translates into CASSLGKTGANVLTF. The V call is TRBV11-2, the J call TRBJ2-6; D is undetermined. This CDR3 is built from 15 residues. V dropped 3 bases and J dropped 2 bases, with 8 bases sitting between them. The germline V gene encodes CDR1 SGHAT and CDR2 FQNNGV.

This clone was seen more than once but under ten times. V usage is TRBV6-5 and J usage is TRBJ1-3; D ambiguous. Trimming left V 4 bases short and J 0 bases short, with 10 bases between. The CDR3 spans 15 residues. Germline CDR1 MNHEY, CDR2 SVGAGI. The CDR3 sequence: CASSFHPSSGNTIYF. The CDR3 bases are TGTGCCAGCAGTTTTCACCCGAGCTCTGGAAACACCATATATTTT.

The rearrangement uses TRBV11-3 and TRBJ2-2, with a weak D call TRBD2 (5 bases). Trimming took off 1 base at V and 8 bases at J, with 8 bases between the two ends. This CDR3 is 13 amino acids long. CDR1 SGHNT and CDR2 YENEEA come from the germline V gene. In DNA form, the CDR3 reads TGTGCCAGCAGCTTAGTTCGGGGAGGGGAGCTGTTTTTT. Translated, it gives CASSLVRGGELFF.

The genes are TRBV5-1 and TRBJ2-4, with 9 bases lining up with TRBD2. Germline V CDR1 and CDR2: SGHRS, YFSETQ. CDR3 length equals 16 residues. V lost 4 bases to trimming and J lost 7 bases; unmatched junction nucleotides: 12. CDR3 amino acids: CASSPGLAPRGNIQYF. The CDR3 nucleotides are TGCGCCAGCAGCCCGGGACTAGCCCCACGGGGGAACATTCAGTACTTC. Drawing the rest from reference TRBV5-1 and TRBJ2-4, the complete variable domain is KAGVTQTPRYLIKTRGQQVTLSCSPISGHRSVSWYQQTPGQGLQFLFEYFSETQRNKGNFPGRFSGRQFSNSRSEMNVSTLELGDSALYLCASSPGLAPRGNIQYFGAGTRLSVL.

J is TRBJ2-7 and V is TRBV7-2; unclear D gene. CDR1 is SGHTA and CDR2 is FQGNSA in the germline V gene. V lost 3 bases, J lost 2 bases, and 11 bases lay in between. This CDR3 has 14 residues. The CDR3 protein is CASSFFFQAYEQYF. The CDR3 nucleotides read TGTGCCAGCAGCTTTTTCTTCCAGGCCTACGAGCAGTACTTC.